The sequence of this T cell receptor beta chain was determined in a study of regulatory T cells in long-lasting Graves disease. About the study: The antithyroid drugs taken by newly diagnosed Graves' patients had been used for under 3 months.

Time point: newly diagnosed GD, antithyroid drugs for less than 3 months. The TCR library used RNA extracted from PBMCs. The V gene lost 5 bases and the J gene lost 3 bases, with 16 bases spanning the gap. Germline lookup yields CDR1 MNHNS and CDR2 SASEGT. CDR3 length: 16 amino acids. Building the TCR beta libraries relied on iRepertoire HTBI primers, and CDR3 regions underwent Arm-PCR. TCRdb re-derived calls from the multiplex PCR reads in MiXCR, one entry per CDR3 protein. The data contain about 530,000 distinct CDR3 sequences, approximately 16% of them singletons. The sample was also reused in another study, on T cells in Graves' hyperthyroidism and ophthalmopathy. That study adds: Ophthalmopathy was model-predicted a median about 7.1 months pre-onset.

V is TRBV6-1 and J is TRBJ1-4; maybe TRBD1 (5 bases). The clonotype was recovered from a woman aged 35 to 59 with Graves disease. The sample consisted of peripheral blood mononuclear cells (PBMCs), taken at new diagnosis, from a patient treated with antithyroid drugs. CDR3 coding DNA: TGTGCCAGCAGTCTCCCCCTCAGGGCTCCTAATGAAAAACTGTTTTTT. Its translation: CASSLPLRAPNEKLFF.